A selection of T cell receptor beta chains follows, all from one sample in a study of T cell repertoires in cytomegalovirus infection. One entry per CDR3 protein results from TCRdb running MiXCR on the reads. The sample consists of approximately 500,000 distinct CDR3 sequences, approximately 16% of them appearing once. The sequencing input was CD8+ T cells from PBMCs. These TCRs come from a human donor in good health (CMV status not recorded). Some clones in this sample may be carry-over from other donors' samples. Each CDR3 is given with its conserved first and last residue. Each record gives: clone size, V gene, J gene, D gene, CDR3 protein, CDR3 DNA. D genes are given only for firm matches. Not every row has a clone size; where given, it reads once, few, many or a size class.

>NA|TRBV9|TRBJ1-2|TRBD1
CASSSDREAGYTF
TGTGCCAGCAGCTCGGACAGGGAGGCTGGCTACACCTTC
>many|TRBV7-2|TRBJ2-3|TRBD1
CASSLYYRGAYDTQYF
TGTGCCAGCAGCTTATACTACAGGGGCGCTTATGATACGCAGTATTTT
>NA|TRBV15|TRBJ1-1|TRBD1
CATSRDRGTGLDTEAFF
TGTGCCACCAGCAGAGACAGGGGGACAGGGTTAGACACTGAAGCTTTCTTT
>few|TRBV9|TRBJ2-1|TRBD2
CASSGRTSHNEQFF
TGTGCCAGCAGCGGCCGGACTAGCCACAATGAGCAGTTCTTC
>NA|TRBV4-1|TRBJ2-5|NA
CASSQEGSRRPQETQYF
TGCGCCAGCAGCCAAGAAGGGTCTCGTCGCCCACAAGAGACCCAGTACTTC
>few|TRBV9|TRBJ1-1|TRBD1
CASSVWTGDTEAFF
TGTGCCAGCAGCGTTTGGACAGGGGACACTGAAGCTTTCTTT
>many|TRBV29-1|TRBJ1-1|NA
CSVQWGGTEAFF
TGCAGCGTTCAGTGGGGTGGCACTGAAGCTTTCTTT
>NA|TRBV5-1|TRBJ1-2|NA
CASSLDRQFYTF
TGCGCCAGCAGCTTGGATCGTCAATTCTACACCTTC
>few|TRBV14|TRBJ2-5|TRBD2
CASSPRLALQETQYF
TGTGCCAGCAGCCCCCGACTAGCGTTACAAGAGACCCAGTACTTC
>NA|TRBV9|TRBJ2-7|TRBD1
CASSPAGTGVHEQYF
TGTGCCAGCAGCCCCGCAGGGACAGGGGTCCACGAGCAGTACTTC
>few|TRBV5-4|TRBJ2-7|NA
CASRLDNYEQYF
TGTGCCAGCAGACTGGACAACTACGAGCAGTACTTC
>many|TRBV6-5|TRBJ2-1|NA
CASSYGNEQFF
TGTGCCAGCAGTTACGGGAATGAGCAGTTCTTC
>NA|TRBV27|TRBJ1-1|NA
CASSFWPPGTANTEAFF
TGTGCCAGCAGTTTTTGGCCCCCGGGGACGGCGAACACTGAAGCTTTCTTT
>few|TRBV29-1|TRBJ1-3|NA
CSALTRPGNTIYF
TGCAGCGCCCTGACCAGGCCTGGAAACACCATATATTTT
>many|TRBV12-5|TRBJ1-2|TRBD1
CASGLVGTDYGYTF
TGTGCTAGTGGTTTGGTTGGGACAGATTATGGCTACACCTTC
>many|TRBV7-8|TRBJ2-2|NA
CASSSQGSGELFF
TGTGCCAGCAGCTCTCAGGGGTCCGGGGAGCTGTTTTTT
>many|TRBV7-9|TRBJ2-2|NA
CASSHQTGSTGELFF
TGTGCCAGCAGCCATCAAACAGGGAGTACCGGGGAGCTGTTTTTT
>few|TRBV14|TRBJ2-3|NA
CASSQAYSSTDTQYF
TGTGCCAGCAGCCAAGCCTATTCTAGCACAGATACGCAGTATTTT
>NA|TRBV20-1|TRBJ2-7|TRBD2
CSARIAGLSYEQYF
TGCAGTGCTAGAATAGCGGGGCTTTCCTACGAGCAGTACTTC
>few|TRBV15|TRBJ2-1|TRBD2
CATSSDSGLAGNEQFF
TGTGCCACCAGCAGTGACTCTGGACTAGCGGGAAATGAGCAGTTCTTC
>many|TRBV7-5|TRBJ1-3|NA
CISVPPPVVDTIYF
NA
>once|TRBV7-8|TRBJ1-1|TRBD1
CARSLAWTGRSNTEAFF
TGTGCCAGAAGCTTAGCTTGGACAGGGAGGAGTAACACTGAAGCTTTCTTT
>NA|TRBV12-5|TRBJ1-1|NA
CASGLGGGGTEAFF
TGTGCTAGTGGTTTAGGGGGGGGGGGCACTGAAGCTTTCTTT
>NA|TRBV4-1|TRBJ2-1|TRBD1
CTSSRPGQGYNEQFF
TGCACCAGCAGCAGACCGGGACAGGGGTACAATGAGCAGTTCTTC
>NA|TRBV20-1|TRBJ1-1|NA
CSAKLGDIDTEAFF
TGCAGTGCTAAACTAGGGGACATAGACACTGAAGCTTTCTTT
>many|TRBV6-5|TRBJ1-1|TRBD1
CASSYSGGETEAFF
TGTGCCAGCAGCTACTCAGGGGGAGAGACTGAAGCTTTCTTT
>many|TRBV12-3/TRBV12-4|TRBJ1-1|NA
CASRVGGNTEAFF
TGTGCCAGCAGAGTTGGGGGGAACACTGAAGCTTTCTTT